This T cell receptor beta chain came from a study of graft-versus-host responses after intestinal transplantation. About the research overall: Recipients were all induced with anti-thymocyte globulin, then given tacrolimus and steroids for about three years. General study points: Researchers found GvH clones in recipient marrow, and some showed up first in ileum or blood.

The protocol was immunoSEQ multiplex PCR, while the TCRdb copy is restricted to in-frame clones and leaves out a portion. The sample lists approximately 50,000 clones, approximately 90% occurring once. The length of the CDR3 is 13 residues. The germline gives CDR1 LNHDA, CDR2 SQIVND (reference sequence). Trimming removed 3 bases at V and 5 bases at J, with 10 bases between. Remarks on this clone: Its antigen is undetermined.

The clonotype comes from a human patient who received an intestinal transplant, so some T cells may come from the graft donor. This chain connects TRBV19 to TRBJ1-1; D remains ambiguous. The sequencing used PBMCs, collected 26 days after transplant. CDR3 in DNA: TGTGCCAGTAGTATTCTAGCGAAGACTGAAGCTTTCTTT. Translated: CASSILAKTEAFF.